What follows is one TCR beta chain and its context. Its antigen is currently unknown. Generated by immunoSEQ multiplex PCR, the TCRdb table keeps only in-frame clones and is missing some. The sample lists more than 95,000 clones; roughly 89% were seen once. This sample is part of a study of T cell responses to AZD1222 COVID-19 vaccine. Study-level points and caveats: The span of vaccine-associated CD4 TCRs extended across spike, with dominance at 160-218 and 743-854.

The sample was peripheral blood, taken 28 days after the second AZD1222 dose. The sequence was collected from an adult who received the AZD1222 COVID-19 vaccine.

The CDR3: CASSLLVDDAGELFF. CDR3 DNA: TGTGCCAGCAGCTTACTGGTAGATGACGCCGGGGAGCTGTTTTTT. This chain connects TRBV11-1 to TRBJ2-2; D unclear. The V end was cut by 2 bases, the J end by 6 bases, with 13 bases between. The CDR3 consists of 15 residues. Germline CDR1 is SGHAT and CDR2 is FQDESV (reference sequence).